This T cell receptor beta chain was sequenced for a study of CD8 T cells in ankylosing spondylitis. General observations from the study: The disease-linked clones had a CD8+ phenotype and low blood frequencies. What seemed typical of ankylosing spondylitis blood was a TCR beta motif built from eight highly homologous variants. Researchers reportedly found disease-linked clones significantly enriched in matched ankylosing spondylitis synovial fluid.

This CDR3 comprises 15 residues. V lost 6 bases and J lost 4; bases outside the gene matches: 8. Germline lookup yields CDR1 SEHNR and CDR2 FQNEAQ (reference sequence). Of note for this clonotype: The antigen remains unidentified. This is likely a read error, given that the CDR3 carries no conserved phenylalanine or tryptophan at its end.

Quantitative 5'-RACE with molecular barcodes generated TCR beta libraries. One entry per CDR3 protein results from TCRdb running MiXCR on the 5' RACE reads. The profile shows 150,000 to 200,000 distinct CDR3 sequences, 10% to 15% of them singletons. The material sequenced was blood, either unsorted or a sorted T cell fraction (not recorded which). The receptor was isolated from a female donor with ankylosing spondylitis or in good health (not recorded which). The chain couples TRBV7-9 to TRBJ2-3; 9 positions match TRBD2. The CDR3 here is CASSPNSGSADTQYC. CDR3 in DNA: TGTGCCAGCAGTCCAAATAGCGGGAGCGCAGATACGCAGTATTGT.